The present T cell receptor (beta chain) was sequenced within a study of post-analysis software for immune sequencing data. Study at large: In terms of disease course, relapsing-remitting, secondary progressive and progressive-relapsing multiple sclerosis were included. Regarding the study as a whole: Under the F measure, samples that were prepared in one batch clustered strongly together. Compared against controls, patients with multiple sclerosis displayed significantly lower normalized Chao1 diversity. Roughly 5 TRBV segments occurring more often in patients than controls included TRBV5-6, TRBV5-1 and TRBV20-1.

Presence of unique molecular identifiers characterized the TCR beta cDNA libraries. Researchers reported roughly 0.5 million cDNA molecules coming from around 1 to 9.1 million T cells. Each CDR3 protein gets one entry after TCRdb re-called the PCR reads with MiXCR. The table has 740,000 or so distinct CDR3 sequences, about 50% seen once. There are 12 residues in the CDR3. Germline CDR1 reads DFQATT; CDR2 reads SNEGSKA (reference sequence). This clonotype was counted only a few times. The target antigen is unknown. This TCR was sampled from a girl aged 5 to 17 with multiple sclerosis. The V call is TRBV20-1, the J call TRBJ2-5; 8 positions match TRBD2. TRBJ2-7 explains the end of the DNA better; the J call may be wrong. The sequenced sample consisted of blood. CDR3 residues: CSARRLAYEQYF. CDR3 in DNA: TGCAGTGCTAGGAGACTAGCGTACGAGCAGTACTTC.